The clone carrying this TCR beta chain came up once. The naive CD8 population came from CD45RO-negative cells selected for CCR7, without terminally differentiated effector memory CD45RA+ cells. Profiling relied on immunoSEQ multiplex PCR, and the TCRdb table lists in-frame clones only, not all of them. The sample includes millions of clones, 85% to 95% seen only once; the top ten take roughly 1.8%. The sample belongs to a study of shared clonotypes between healthy human individuals. Overall study: Researchers assigned three CD4 naive, three CD4 memory, two CD8 naive and one CD8 memory plate to each donor.

CDR3 length equals 13 residues. Germline CDR1 is MDHEN and CDR2 is SYDVKM. The J segment lost 10 bases and the V segment lost 5 bases, leaving 7 bases of the junction unmatched. The clonotype comes from a man younger than 35 in good health. Some clones in this sample may be carry-over from other donors' samples. The V and J genes are TRBV28 and TRBJ2-1; 8 bases map to TRBD1. Material for sequencing was naive CD8+ T cells from PBMCs. CDR3 nucleotide sequence: TGTGCCAGCAGTCTGCAGGGGGCATGGGAGCAGTTCTTC. This translates into CASSLQGAWEQFF.